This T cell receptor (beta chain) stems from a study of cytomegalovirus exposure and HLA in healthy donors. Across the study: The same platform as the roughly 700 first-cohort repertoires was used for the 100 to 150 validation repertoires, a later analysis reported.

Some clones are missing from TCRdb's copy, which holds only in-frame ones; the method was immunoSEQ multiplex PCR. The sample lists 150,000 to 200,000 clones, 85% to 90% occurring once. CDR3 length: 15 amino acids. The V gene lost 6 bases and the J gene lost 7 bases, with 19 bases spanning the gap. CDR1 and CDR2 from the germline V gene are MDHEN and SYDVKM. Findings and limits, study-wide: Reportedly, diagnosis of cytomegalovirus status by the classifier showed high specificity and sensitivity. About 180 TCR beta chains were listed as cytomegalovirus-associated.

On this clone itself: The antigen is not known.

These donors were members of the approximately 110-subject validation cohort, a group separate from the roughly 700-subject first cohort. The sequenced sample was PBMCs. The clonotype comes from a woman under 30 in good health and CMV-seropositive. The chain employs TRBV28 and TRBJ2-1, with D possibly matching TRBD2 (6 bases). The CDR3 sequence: CASRLSSGVGNEQFF. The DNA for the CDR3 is TGTGCCAGCAGGCTATCTTCGGGAGTAGGAAATGAGCAGTTCTTC.